The entry below gives a single T cell receptor beta chain sequence along with its context. Its antigen specificity is not known. No much larger clonotype is one base removed from it; base qualities were not supplied. The cohort comprised fewer than 750 healthy bone marrow donors. At the time of sampling, all cohort members were nominally healthy, though unrecorded immune exposures were likely present. The donor tested CMV seronegative and was one of the 352 seronegative cohort members. A peripheral blood sample was collected from each donor, and TCR beta sequencing was performed on peripheral blood mononuclear cells. The Qiagen DNeasy Blood Extraction Kit was used to extract genomic DNA from the blood cell samples. The data stem from a study of cytomegalovirus exposure and HLA in healthy donors (dated by TCRdb to 2016 to 2017). Notes on the research overall: In an earlier analysis of fewer than 750 of the donors, 250 to 350 Gb of sequence data and 117 million unique TCR beta sequences from 150 million to 200 million T cells were reported. Class I and class II HLA loci were covered by the typing at four-digit resolution. To predict cytomegalovirus infection status, the study combined high-throughput TCR immunosequencing, statistical association of individual TCRs with disease status, and machine learning. A later genetic analysis took genome-wide SNP genotypes for about 55% of the roughly 700 donors and used that subset as a discovery cohort. Alongside the repertoire data, information on donor age, sex, ethnicity and CMV serostatus was compiled. A few DR-DQ haplotypes were treated as single units for association and clustering because of strong linkage in the cohort. The later analysis used no new phenotypic data to find candidate immune exposures, relying instead on TCR beta sequences and their occurrence across donors. Among a few hundred genotyped donors of the cohort, an average of roughly 240,000 unique TCR beta nucleotide sequences were sequenced per donor, roughly 20% of them non-productive. An earlier analysis of around 580 of the donors used high-throughput TCR beta sequencing to judge whether each TCR beta V gene segment behaved as functional or pseudogenic. Using immunosequencing, the study profiled T cell repertoires from about 620 subjects and related those repertoires to cytomegalovirus serostatus. Of the roughly 400 genotyped donors, 81% were placed in the genetic ancestry cluster associated with self-reported Caucasian donors. Roughly 300 gigabases of sequencing data and tens of millions of unique TCR sequences were included in an early release covering about 600 HLA-typed donors. All discovery cohort repertoires had been generated using a single sequencing platform. In a later analysis, previously published TCR beta repertoires from 670 or so donors were re-analyzed and high-resolution HLA genotyping was added so that TCR occurrence patterns could be studied. Typing coverage differed by locus: A, B, C, DRB1 and DQB1 were typed in roughly 629-630 donors, DQA1 in about 500, DPA1 in 600 to 610, and DPB1 in approximately 450. Besides the first cohort of more than 650 subjects, a separate validation cohort made up of some 110 different subjects was used. The study aimed to test whether cataloging public T cell receptors could reveal signatures of past pathogen exposure. Broader findings and caveats from the paper: Across donors, most TCR sequences were observed very rarely, whereas some public TCRs were present in many individuals. A later analysis found that HLA-associated TCR beta chains were more clonally expanded and had lower generation probabilities than equally common non-associated chains. In a later analysis, about 17,000 TCR beta sequences were associated with specific HLA alleles at a false discovery rate of 0.05. A further reported finding was that TCR beta sequences accurately predicted the HLA-A and HLA-B alleles for most subjects in the first cohort. Because HLA typing was missing for some donors at each locus, association tests included only the typed subset. Only TCR beta chains were sequenced in this cohort, and the absence of alpha or paired-chain data limited detectable features. A total of fewer than 200 TCR beta chains were listed by the study as associated with cytomegalovirus. Because counts were too low, about 15 rarely observed V segments, including chromosome 9 orphons, were left out of the earlier analysis of a few hundred of the donors. Sequencing depth was assumed to be roughly uniform across donors in the presence/absence analyses, though that assumption may not hold. An association between a missense DCLRE1C variant and V-gene and J-gene trimming of TCR beta chains was found in a later genetic analysis and replicated in an independent cohort. An earlier analysis of 587 of the donors showed that most TCR beta V segments appeared in productive rearrangements either about 87% or about 30% of the time, which broadly matched IMGT annotations. The authors suggested that the approach could potentially be generalized to other disease states and immunological phenotypes. In a later analysis, several top co-occurrence clusters were reported to appear linked to parvovirus B19, influenza, CMV and Epstein-Barr virus. A cluster of highly shared sequence variants was judged likely to be a technical artifact of the sequencing pipeline. According to a later analysis, most CMV-associated TCR beta chains appeared to be HLA-restricted, and the HLA associations seemed to be driven largely by CMV exposure. Three of the identified cytomegalovirus-associated TCR beta chains were confirmed in vitro to be specific for cytomegalovirus antigens. Linkage disequilibrium might explain the correlated functional status among segregating V segments, but an unknown experimental factor could not be excluded. When HLA alleles, especially DR and DQ, strongly co-occurred, TCR associations were difficult to assign to individual alleles. In both the original and validation cohorts, the classifier was reported to diagnose cytomegalovirus status with high specificity and sensitivity. In a later genetic analysis, fewer N-insertions in productive TCRs were reported among donors in an Asian-associated ancestry cluster than the roughly 700-donor mean. A later analysis found that TCR association rates varied across HLA loci, with DRB1 alleles showing the most associated TCRs and HLA-C alleles the fewest. The only immune exposure information available for the cohort was CMV serostatus.

Library preparation used the immunoSEQ multiplex PCR assay. A mixture of 60 forward primers for TCR Vbeta segments and 13 reverse primers for TCR Jbeta segments was used in the multiplex PCR. A multiplex PCR assay on genomic DNA amplified the CDR3 region of rearranged TCR beta genes. On the Illumina HiSeq System, the amplified TCR beta libraries were sequenced as 87-base-pair reads. Under the source paper's analysis protocol: A later analysis counted about 80 million unique TCR beta chains across the 550 to 750 repertoires, and roughly 10 million of these chains were shared by at least two donors. Raw reads were error-corrected and collapsed into unique sequences by a nearest-neighbor algorithm in which closely related sequences were merged to remove PCR and sequencing errors. V, D and J gene segments were assigned by aligning CDR3 sequences to IMGT reference sequences. For a sequence to be retained, a match of at least six nucleotides to both a V gene segment and a J gene segment was required. A rearrangement counted as productive if the CDR3 had no stop codons and remained in frame with V and J, and every other rearrangement counted as non-productive. Following IMGT convention, CDR3 was defined as the stretch from the second conserved V-encoded cysteine up to the conserved J-encoded phenylalanine. The earlier analysis of around 640 of the donors excluded sequences that lacked an unambiguous match to a single V gene segment. An earlier analysis of 450 to 650 of the donors called V segments functional above 56.7% productive rearrangements and segregating when the between-donor standard deviation exceeded 5%. To diagnose cytomegalovirus status from the catalog of TCR beta chain sequences, a statistical classification framework was built. In a later analysis, TCR nucleotide sequences were compared against IMGT/GENE-DB human TR gene sequences so that V and J genes could be assigned. Using the TCRdist pipeline, a later analysis assigned CDR3 sequences along with most-parsimonious VDJ recombination scenarios. In a later analysis, each TCR beta chain was defined by its CDR3 amino acid sequence together with its V-gene family, and reads lacking a unique V-gene family were excluded. To address suspected cross-contamination and a sequencing artifact, a later analysis removed some 620 highly shared, low-generation-probability nucleotide sequences. For each public chain, a later analysis derived a clonal expansion index from normalized ranks of inferred template counts within each repertoire. A later analysis computed generation probabilities with a VDJ recombination model fitted to out-of-frame rearrangements, and checked the results against IGoR. Hypergeometric tests were used in a later analysis to score TCR-TCR, TCR-HLA and TCR-CMV co-occurrence, with a repertoire-size bias correction applied to the TCR pairs. False discovery rates were estimated in a later analysis by permuting HLA or CMV assignments 20 times. In a later analysis, co-occurring TCRs were grouped using DBSCAN, and TCRdist sequence similarity was added for clustering within HLA-allele-positive subsets. Repertoires with fewer than 30,000 or more than 120,000 public chains were left out of co-occurrence clustering, as were five repertoires with anomalous nucleotide sharing. Held by TCRdb, this immuneACCESS table contains in-frame sequences only and omits some clones. Under half of the omission traces to an unresolved V gene where checked; the cause of the rest is unknown. Clone size and V and J calls were adopted from that table, with D and trimming inferred from the DNA. In this sample the table shows roughly 100,000 clones, about 69% of which occur a single time. 1% to 1.5% of the sample is in the top ten clones.

The receptor was derived from a man aged 40-50 years in good health and CMV-seronegative. Sequencing was done on a sample of PBMCs.

The CDR3 is CACGTGANVLTF. The DNA sequence is given as TGTGCCTGCGGGACAGGGGCCAACGTCCTGACTTTC. The sequence joins TRBV30 to TRBJ2-6; TRBD1 is a possible D gene, resting on 6 matching bases. Taken from cysteine to phenylalanine, the CDR3 has 12 residues. The entry retains the CDR3 DNA only, 36 bases that are in frame from base 1. Based on the germline V gene (reference sequence), the CDR1 and CDR2 sequences are GTSNPN and SVGIG. V is clipped by 6 bases and J by 4 bases, and the sequence between their germline boundaries is 7 bases long.